The clone carrying this TCR beta chain came up many times. TCRdb analysed the PCR reads with MiXCR anew, one entry per CDR3 protein. This sample yields roughly 20,000 distinct CDR3 sequences, of which around two fifths are seen a single time; about 17% belongs to the top ten. The entry originates in a study of tumor-infiltrating lymphocytes in oesophageal squamous cell carcinoma. Germline CDR1 is MRHNA and CDR2 is SNTAGT. Losses at the gene ends were 2 bases for V and 7 bases for J; bases not matched to a gene: 8. The length of the CDR3 is 15 residues. This chain connects TRBV6-4 to TRBJ2-7, with 10 positions matching TRBD2. The source is a female donor with esophageal squamous cell carcinoma. The sample was normal esophageal tissue next to the tumor. The CDR3 bases are TGTGCCAGCAGTGACCAGCGGGGGGGCAACAATGAGCAGTACTTC. Residues: CASSDQRGGNNEQYF.